This TCR beta chain derives from a study of CD8 T cells in Susac syndrome (dated 2019 in TCRdb). Regarding the study in general: Of the Susac syndrome patients who were sequenced, eight or nine were in clinical remission while roughly six had clinically active disease. At blood withdrawal, Susac syndrome patients were therapy-naive, treated with corticosteroids (with IVIg additionally given to some), or treated with IVIg alone. Repertoire sequencing was used to test whether CD8+ T cell activation and differentiation in Susac syndrome was antigen driven. Findings and caveats that apply to the study as a whole: No clonal expansion was detected in the CD4+ T cell repertoire of Susac syndrome patients. The study acknowledged that relatively few individuals were included in the TCR sequencing and HLA analysis.

RNA was extracted using the RNeasy kit, and about 0.5 to 1 ug of the RNA was reverse transcribed with random hexamers. The immunoSEQ multiplex PCR assay, covering 54 Vbeta and 13 Jbeta segments, was used to amplify TCR beta CDR3 regions. Bias from PCR amplification was corrected by using a synthetic template baseline for primer optimization and for computational correction. The paper's data handling went like this. Only productive sequences were kept, with reads annotated to V, D and J genes according to IMGT and analyzed in immunoSEQ Analyzer. Clonality was computed as one minus Shannon entropy normalized by log2 of the number of productive unique sequences. For each patient and control, public and private clones were evaluated within the 100 most prevalent clones. Susac-specific clones were defined as absent from healthy and MS cohorts, about 1,100 published viral clones and other ImmuneACCESS disease sequences. The raw public data were reprocessed by TCRdb itself: fastp quality trimming at Q25, MiXCR clonotype calling, in-frame beta chains only. Rows with a matching CDR3 protein are joined into one entry that keeps the most common DNA and genes. The V and J calls come from TCRdb's annotation, not from the publication. This sample gives some 150,000 distinct CDR3 sequences in total; roughly 95% of them show up just once. The ten largest clones take up roughly 0.15% of the sample.

V loses 5 bases of germline sequence and J loses 2 bases, and the interval between the two ends is 8 bases. From a lookup of the germline V gene, CDR1 and CDR2 are SQVTM and ANQGSEA. The CDR3 has 12 amino acids, counting the end cysteine and phenylalanine. The CDR3 DNA has 36 bases and is translated from base 1. High-throughput TCR beta sequencing profiled peripheral blood CD8+ and CD4+ T cells from healthy donors, Susac syndrome patients and multiple sclerosis patients. The Susac syndrome patients fulfilled recently defined diagnostic criteria for either definite or probable disease. Bulk CD8+ and CD4+ T cells were purified by magnetic negative isolation, whereas CD8+ TEMRA cells were enriched by FACS. Blood was drawn into EDTA tubes, processed within 24 hours, and PBMCs were isolated by density gradient centrifugation. PBMCs intended for TCR sequencing were cryopreserved in liquid nitrogen and thawed later in a water bath at 37 degrees C. Purity of sorted or isolated CD4+, CD8+ and CD8+ TEMRA cells was at least 90%.

In the case of this clonotype: There is no known antigen for this receptor. No much larger clone is present one base from it, and per-base qualities are unavailable.

The chain uses TRBV29-1 and TRBJ2-3; the D gene is not confidently resolved. The sequenced material came from CD4+ T cells from PBMCs. The receptor was isolated from a human donor with Susac syndrome. In nucleotide form, the sequence is TGCAGCGTTTTGGTCCCCACAGATACGCAGTATTTT. This yields the protein CSVLVPTDTQYF.